The 10 T cell receptor beta chains in this list originate from one sample, sequenced in a study of T cell repertoires in cytomegalovirus infection. These receptors have no identified antigens. TCRdb re-called the reads with MiXCR, one entry per CDR3 protein. The repertoire holds under 350,000 distinct CDR3 sequences, with less than 25% as singletons. Sequencing was performed on cultured PBMCs, taken from culture after CMV antigen stimulation. The origin of the receptors is a human donor in good health (CMV status not recorded). Some clones in this sample may be carry-over from other donors' samples.

This clonotype has at least ten counts. V is TRBV12-3 or TRBV12-4 and J is TRBJ1-1, with D perhaps matching TRBD1 (5 bases). Trimming left V 6 bases short and J 5 bases short, with 10 bases between. This CDR3 is 12 amino acids long. The CDR3 here is CASSPGGTEAFF. The DNA of the CDR3 is TGTGCCAGCAGCCCTGGGGGGACTGAAGCTTTCTTT.

The J gene is TRBJ2-3, the V gene TRBV7-6; the D is unclear. V lost 1 base to trimming and J lost 10 bases, with 15 bases between them. Looked up from germline, CDR1 is SGHVS and CDR2 is FNYEAQ. The CDR3 is 14 residues long. The CDR3, as DNA: TGTGCCAGCAGCTTAGAGGTGACGGGTCTGGCGCAGTATTTT. Its protein is CASSLEVTGLAQYF.

This clonotype was counted ten times or more. V is TRBV7-2 and J is TRBJ2-1, with 12 bases aligning to TRBD2. This CDR3 contains 17 residues. With 5 bases clipped from V and 0 bases from J, the junction kept 5 bases outside the gene matches. CDR1 and CDR2 from the germline V gene are SGHTA and FQGNSA. CDR3 nucleotides: TGTGCCAGCAGCCCCCAGACTAGCGGGAGCTCCTACAATGAGCAGTTCTTC. Translation: CASSPQTSGSSYNEQFF.

Notes on this clonotype: Being one base from a much bigger clone, this may be a read error. The chain has TRBV7-2 and TRBJ2-5; a possible D gene is TRBD1 (6 bases). The germline V gene has CDR1 SGHTA and CDR2 FQGNSA. The CDR3 extends over 14 amino acids. In DNA form, the CDR3 reads TGTGCCGGCAGCTTAGCCCAGGGGACGGAGACCCAGTACTTC. Protein sequence: CAGSLAQGTETQYF.

The gene calls are TRBV7-2 and TRBJ1-1; TRBD1 might be the D (5 bases). Trimming removed 3 bases at V and 1 base at J, with 12 bases between. In germline, CDR1 is SGHTA, CDR2 FQGNSA. The CDR3 extends over 15 amino acids. The CDR3 region has the DNA TGTGCCAGCAGCTTGCATAGGACACGGAACACTGAAGCTTTCTTT. The encoded protein is CASSLHRTRNTEAFF.

This clonotype came up many times. The genes are TRBV6-2 or TRBV6-3 and TRBJ2-2; 7 bases fit TRBD1. Per germline, CDR1 MNHEY and CDR2 SVGEGT. This CDR3 has 14 residues. Trimming at V came to 5 bases and at J to 4 bases, leaving 4 bases not matched to a gene. CDR3 sequence: CASSPYRGTGELFF. In DNA form, the CDR3 reads TGTGCCAGCAGTCCATACAGGGGCACCGGGGAGCTGTTTTTT.

This clonotype was seen at least ten times. The chain combines TRBV12-3 or TRBV12-4 with TRBJ2-1, with 8 bases that match TRBD1. The CDR3 sequence is 16 residues long. V shed 6 bases and J 8 bases; nucleotides not matched to a gene: 15. CDR3 nucleotides: TGTGCCAGCAGCCCGAAGGGTCAGGGGGCGGTCGATGAGCAGTTCTTC. Protein sequence: CASSPKGQGAVDEQFF.

This clonotype was seen ten or more times. The rearrangement joins TRBV6-9 to TRBJ2-2, with 8 positions matching TRBD1. CDR3 size: 13 residues. The ends lost 5 bases at V and 7 bases at J; junction bases unmatched: 3. Per the germline V gene, CDR1 is MNHGY and CDR2 is SVAAGI. The CDR3 sequence is CASSQGAGGELFF. CDR3 nucleotides: TGTGCCAGCAGTCAGGGGGCGGGCGGGGAGCTGTTTTTT.

This clonotype was counted at least ten times. The chain has TRBV19 and TRBJ1-5; D may be TRBD1 (5 bases). Germline CDR1 LNHDA, CDR2 SQIVND (reference sequence). The ends were cut back, 7 bases at V and 3 bases at J, with 16 bases in the middle. The CDR3 loop spans 15 amino acids. The CDR3 protein is CASKWGREANQPQHF. The CDR3 coding sequence is TGTGCCAGTAAGTGGGGCAGGGAGGCCAATCAGCCCCAGCATTTT.

The genes are TRBV7-9 and TRBJ1-3; D unresolved. CDR1 SEHNR and CDR2 FQNEAQ come from the germline V gene (reference sequence). The CDR3 length is 14 residues. V lost 5 bases and J 5 bases, leaving 13 bases between the germline ends. The CDR3 DNA sequence: TGTGCCAGCAGCCAGAACGATAATAGAAACACCATATATTTT. Translating it yields CASSQNDNRNTIYF.